Listed here are 24 T cell receptor beta chains from one sample, sequenced in a study of vaccination effects on CD4 cells after COVID-19. Profiling relied on immunoSEQ multiplex PCR, and the TCRdb table lists in-frame clones only, not all of them. The table lists around 46,000 clones, roughly 80% of them singletons. These receptors' targets are unknown. The ViraFEST assay expanded antigen-specific CD4+ T cells with viral peptide pools before sequencing. An approximately ten-day culture period preceded the isolation of CD4+ T cells. The person's infection with SARS-CoV-2, confirmed by PCR, took place between March and December 2020. The sequencing here drew on CD4+ T cells from PBMCs cultured with a peptide pool, taken before COVID-19 vaccination. These receptors all come from a human donor who had a prior SARS-CoV-2 infection.

This chain connects TRBV7-2 to TRBJ1-2; TRBD1 might be the D (5 bases). Germline loops: CDR1 SGHTA, CDR2 FQGNSA. The CDR3 totals 14 residues. The V gene lost 5 bases and the J gene lost 4 bases, with 14 bases spanning the gap. For the CDR3, the DNA is TGTGCCAGCAGCGTAGGCCAGGGCTCCTATGGCTACACCTTC. Translation gives CASSVGQGSYGYTF.

The genes are TRBV6-1 and TRBJ1-2; perhaps TRBD1 as D (6 bases). CDR3 length equals 11 residues. V lost 6 bases, J lost 7 bases, and 9 bases lay in between. CDR1 is MNHNS, CDR2 SASEGT, per germline. CDR3 sequence: CASRTGFGYTF. The CDR3 region has the DNA TGTGCCAGCAGAACAGGGTTTGGCTACACCTTC.

This clone has more than one count but fewer than ten. CDR3 DNA: TGTGCCAGCTCAAGCGGACTAGCGGGAGATGGGGAGACCCAGTACTTC. It translates to CASSSGLAGDGETQYF. The V and J genes are TRBV18 and TRBJ2-5, with 13 bases that match TRBD2. This CDR3 contains 16 residues. The V gene end was trimmed by 5 bases and the J gene end by 5 bases; junction bases not matched to a gene: 8. From germline, CDR1 is KGHSH and CDR2 LQKENI. The variable domain in full, with the rest retrieved from reference TRBV18 and TRBJ2-5, is NAGVMQNPRHLVRRRGQEARLRCSPMKGHSHVYWYRQLPEEGLKFMVYLQKENIIDESGMPKERFSAEFPKEGPSILRIQQVVRGDSAAYFCASSSGLAGDGETQYFGPGTRLLVL.

This clone was detected a few times. This chain joins TRBV5-6 and TRBJ2-3; no clear D gene. Germline loops: CDR1 SGHDT, CDR2 YYEEEE. This CDR3 is 13 amino acids long. V lost 1 base, J lost 4 bases, and 7 bases lay in between. The CDR3 region is CASSLFGPDTQYF. In DNA form, the CDR3 reads TGTGCCAGCAGCTTGTTTGGGCCAGATACGCAGTATTTT. The full variable domain, rest sourced from reference TRBV5-6 and TRBJ2-3, is DAGVTQSPTHLIKTRGQQVTLRCSPKSGHDTVSWYQQALGQGPQFIFQYYEEEERQRGNFPDRFSGHQFPNYSSELNVNALLLGDSALYLCASSLFGPDTQYFGPGTRLTVL.

The chain combines TRBV5-1 with TRBJ2-3, with a tentative D call TRBD1 (5 bases). With 8 bases removed from V and 5 bases from J, the gap between germline ends came to 15 bases. The length of the CDR3 is 13 residues. Germline CDR1 SGHRS, CDR2 YFSETQ. The CDR3 bases are TGCGCCAGTCAGACAGCGACCGGAGATACGCAGTATTTT. This sequence encodes CASQTATGDTQYF.

CDR3 region: CASSFIRGGASTDTQYF. The CDR3 nucleotides read TGTGCCAGCAGTTTCATCCGAGGCGGGGCTAGCACAGATACGCAGTATTTT. The chain links TRBV6-2 or TRBV6-3 to TRBJ2-3; TRBD2 might be the D (6 bases). Per germline, CDR1 MNHEY and CDR2 SVGEGT. V lost 4 bases to trimming and J lost 0 bases, with 17 bases between them. This CDR3 has 17 amino acids.

The rearrangement joins TRBV30 to TRBJ2-1, with a tentative D call TRBD2 (5 bases). Germline lookup yields CDR1 GTSNPN and CDR2 SVGIG (reference sequence). V was trimmed by 0 bases and J by 2 bases, leaving 11 bases between them. The length of the CDR3 is 15 residues. This chain's CDR3 is CAWSVAASPYNEQFF. CDR3 bases: TGTGCCTGGAGTGTAGCGGCCTCTCCCTACAATGAGCAGTTCTTC.

The V gene is TRBV6-4, the J gene TRBJ1-3; the D is unclear. The germline CDR1 and CDR2 sequences are MRHNA and SNTAGT. Trimming stripped 6 bases from V and 3 bases from J, with 18 bases between. The CDR3 totals 16 residues. The CDR3 sequence is CASSAPDGRGGNTIYF. As DNA, the CDR3 is TGTGCCAGCAGCGCGCCGGACGGACGGGGTGGAAACACCATATATTTT.

This clone came up once. The chain uses TRBV24-1 and TRBJ2-5, with a tentative D call TRBD2 (7 bases). CDR1 KGHDR and CDR2 SFDVKD come from the germline V gene. The CDR3 is 16 amino acids. The V end lost 7 bases, the J end lost 4 bases, and 21 bases lay between the germline ends. CDR3 nucleotide sequence: TGTGCCACCAGCAGACAGTATGAGGGGGGGGCAGAGACCCAGTACTTC. It is translated as CATSRQYEGGAETQYF.

The chain combines TRBV28 with TRBJ1-6; D remains ambiguous. The V and J ends lost 5 bases and 0 bases respectively, with 11 bases between them. Germline values: CDR1 MDHEN, CDR2 SYDVKM. The CDR3 runs to 16 residues. For the CDR3, the DNA is TGTGCCAGCAGTGTCGCTGGGAGCTCCTATAATTCACCCCTCCACTTT. This translates into CASSVAGSSYNSPLHF.

This clone has only one observation. This chain uses TRBV11-3 with TRBJ1-2; D gene uncertain. Germline values: CDR1 SGHNT, CDR2 YENEEA. The CDR3 is made up of 12 amino acids. Trimming pared 5 bases from V and 5 bases from J, leaving 9 bases between. CDR3 region: CASSMNLYGYTF. DNA for the CDR3: TGTGCCAGCAGCATGAACCTTTATGGCTACACCTTC.

V gene TRBV29-1 combines with J gene TRBJ1-4; D uncertain. Per the germline V gene, CDR1 is SQVTM and CDR2 is ANQGSEA. Trimming left V 6 bases short and J 5 bases short, with 13 bases between. The CDR3 length is 13 residues. CDR3 bases: TGCAGCGTCCGGTGGGGTCTAAATGAAAAACTGTTTTTT. It translates to CSVRWGLNEKLFF.

In regard to this clone: One junction end does not reproduce the germline sequence, and a read error may be involved. The CDR3 DNA reads TGTGCTAGCAAGACAGGGATTCACGGGGAGCTGTTTTTT. Translation: CASKTGIHGELFF. This rearrangement joins TRBV11-2 to TRBJ2-2; TRBD1 aligns across 7 bases. The CDR3 contains 13 residues. The germline V gene has CDR1 SGHAT and CDR2 FQNNGV.

A word on this clone: One end of the junction is discordant with germline, which a read error may explain. The V and J genes are TRBV5-4 and TRBJ2-7; D is undetermined. Looked up from germline, CDR1 is SGHNT and CDR2 is YYREEE (reference sequence). The CDR3 spans 13 residues. In DNA form, the CDR3 reads TGTGCCAGCAGCCTGAGCTGGGTTTCCGACCTCACTTTC. It translates to CASSLSWVSDLTF.

This chain uses TRBV19 with TRBJ2-1; a weak D match, TRBD2 (6 bases). The V end was cut by 5 bases, the J end by 6 bases, with 14 bases between. The CDR3 is 14 residues long. Germline V gene lookup returns CDR1 LNHDA and CDR2 SQIVND (reference sequence). The CDR3 spells CASSDGSSRNEQFF. CDR3 in DNA: TGTGCCAGTAGTGACGGGAGTAGTCGCAATGAGCAGTTCTTC.

This clone has only a few counts. The chain has TRBV7-3 and TRBJ1-1; a possible D gene is TRBD1 (5 bases). CDR1 is SGHTA, CDR2 FQGTGA, per germline. The CDR3 is 15 amino acids. V lost 5 bases, J lost 4 bases, and 17 bases lay in between. CDR3 DNA sequence: TGTGCCAGCAGCCCAGGGATGGGGGGTACCACTGAAGCTTTCTTT. Translated, it gives CASSPGMGGTTEAFF.

The chain carries TRBV29-1 and TRBJ2-3; D uncertain. Germline-derived CDR1 and CDR2 are SQVTM and ANQGSEA. The V end was cut by 3 bases, the J end by 4 bases, with 8 bases between. This CDR3 comprises 12 residues. CDR3 sequence (DNA): TGCAGCGTTGAGCGGTGGGCAGATACGCAGTATTTT. Translation: CSVERWADTQYF.

This clone occurred once. The CDR3 coding sequence is TGTGCCAGCAGTCCTACCCGTAGGGGCCCGGCGTATGGCTACACCTTC. The encoded protein is CASSPTRRGPAYGYTF. The chain uses TRBV7-2 and TRBJ1-2, with a tentative D call TRBD1 (5 bases). Trimming left V 6 bases short and J 5 bases short, with 22 bases between. The germline V gene encodes CDR1 SGHTA and CDR2 FQGNSA. CDR3 length: 16 amino acids.

The chain has TRBV19 and TRBJ1-1, with a tentative D call TRBD1 (5 bases). This CDR3 comprises 13 residues. Trimming left V 1 base short and J 11 bases short, with 14 bases between. Germline CDR1 LNHDA, CDR2 SQIVND (reference sequence). CDR3 nucleotides: TGTGCCAGTAGTATAGCAGGGACTCAGGTGGCTTTCTTT. Its protein product is CASSIAGTQVAFF.

This clone has a single count. The rearrangement joins TRBV7-3 to TRBJ2-3; D is uncertain. The CDR3 extends over 15 amino acids. Germline CDR1 reads SGHTA; CDR2 reads FQGTGA. Trimming removed 2 bases at V and 1 base at J, with 10 bases between. DNA of the CDR3: TGTGCCAGCAGCTTAGTAGCTCATCGCACAGATACGCAGTATTTT. This translates into CASSLVAHRTDTQYF.

V gene TRBV5-6 combines with J gene TRBJ1-3; the D gene is possibly TRBD1 (5 bases). The CDR3 has 18 residues. Germline V gene lookup returns CDR1 SGHDT and CDR2 YYEEEE. The V and J ends lost 2 bases and 0 bases respectively, with 18 bases between them. CDR3 in amino acids: CASSLAVGDSDSGNTIYF. CDR3 nucleotide sequence: TGTGCCAGCAGCTTAGCCGTGGGGGACTCAGACTCTGGAAACACCATATATTTT.

V gene TRBV28 combines with J gene TRBJ2-7; 8 bases map to TRBD1. After removal of 5 bases from V and 2 bases from J, the junction contained 8 bases not matched to a gene. The germline V gene has CDR1 MDHEN and CDR2 SYDVKM. The CDR3 covers 15 residues. Here the CDR3 reads CASSITGTGAYEQYF. The CDR3 nucleotides read TGTGCCAGCAGTATCACCGGGACAGGAGCCTACGAGCAGTACTTC.

This chain joins TRBV19 and TRBJ2-2; TRBD2 might be the D (5 bases). V gave up 10 bases and J gave up 1 base, with 16 bases separating them. The CDR3 consists of 15 residues. CDR1 is LNHDA, CDR2 SQIVND, per germline (reference sequence). In nucleotides, the CDR3 is TGTGCCACACCCCGGGGTAACAAGAACACCGGGGAGCTGTTTTTT. This gives the protein CATPRGNKNTGELFF.

V and J are TRBV30 and TRBJ1-5, with D unclear. V was cut by 0 bases and J by 12 bases, with 15 bases left in between. This CDR3 has 13 amino acids. Germline CDR1 GTSNPN, CDR2 SVGIG (reference sequence). CDR3 nucleotide sequence: TGTGCCTGGAGTGTACCCCCACAGCCAAGCCAGCATTTT. As protein: CAWSVPPQPSQHF. Full variable domain (missing parts from reference TRBV30 and TRBJ1-5): SQTIHQWPATLVQPVGSPLSLECTVEGTSNPNLYWYRQAAGRGLQLLFYSVGIGQISSEVPQNLSASRPQDRQFILSSKKLLLSDSGFYLCAWSVPPQPSQHFGDGTRLSIL.